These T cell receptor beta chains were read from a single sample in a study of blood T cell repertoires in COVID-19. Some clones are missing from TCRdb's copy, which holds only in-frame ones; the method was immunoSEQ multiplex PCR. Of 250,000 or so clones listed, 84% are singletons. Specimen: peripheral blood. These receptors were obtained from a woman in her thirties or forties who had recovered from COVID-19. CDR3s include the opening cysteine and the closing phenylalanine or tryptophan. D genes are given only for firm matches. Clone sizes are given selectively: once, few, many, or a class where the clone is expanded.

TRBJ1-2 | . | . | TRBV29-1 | CSVEDARGLGYTF | TGCAGCGTTGAAGACGCGCGAGGCCTTGGCTACACCTTC
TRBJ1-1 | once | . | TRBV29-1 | CSVTNRALSEAFF | TGCAGCGTTACAAACAGGGCCCTATCTGAAGCTTTCTTT
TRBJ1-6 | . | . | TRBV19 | CASREAHLRPLHF | TGTGCCAGTAGGGAGGCCCACTTAAGACCCCTCCACTTT
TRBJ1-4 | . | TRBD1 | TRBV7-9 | CASSPGQGKGEKLFF | TGTGCCAGCAGCCCGGGACAGGGGAAGGGTGAAAAACTGTTTTTT
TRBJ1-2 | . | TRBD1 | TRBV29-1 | CSVPDRAGGYTF | TGCAGCGTACCCGACAGGGCGGGGGGCTACACCTTC
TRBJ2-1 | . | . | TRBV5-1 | CASSLGGRDNEQFF | TGCGCCAGCAGCTTGGGCGGCAGGGACAATGAGCAGTTCTTC
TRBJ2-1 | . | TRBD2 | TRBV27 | CASSSGTSNNEQFF | TGTGCCAGCAGTTCTGGGACTAGCAACAATGAGCAGTTCTTC
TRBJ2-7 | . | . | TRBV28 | CASSLGTVSYEQYF | TGTGCCAGCAGTTTAGGCACAGTCTCCTACGAGCAGTACTTC
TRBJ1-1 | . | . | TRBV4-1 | CASSGGPLNTEAFF | TGCGCCAGCAGCGGCGGGCCTTTGAACACTGAAGCTTTCTTT
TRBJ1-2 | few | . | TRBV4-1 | CASSPRVQEDGGYTF | TGCGCCAGCAGCCCGAGGGTTCAGGAGGACGGCGGCTACACCTTC
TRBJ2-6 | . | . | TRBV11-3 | CASSLSAATGANVLTF | TGTGCCAGCAGCTTATCCGCGGCGACTGGGGCCAACGTCCTGACTTTC
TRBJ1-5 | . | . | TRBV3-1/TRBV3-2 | CASSHGGPQHF | TGTGCCAGCAGCCACGGAGGGCCCCAGCATTTT
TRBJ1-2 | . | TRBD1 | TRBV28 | CASRDTNVGQGNYGYTF | TGTGCCAGCAGAGATACGAATGTTGGACAGGGAAACTATGGCTACACCTTC
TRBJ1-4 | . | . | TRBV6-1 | CASSELGQGKLFF | TGTGCCAGCAGTGAACTGGGGCAGGGAAAACTGTTTTTT
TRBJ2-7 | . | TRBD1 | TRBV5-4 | CASSLAGQGYEQYF | TGTGCCAGCAGCTTGGCCGGACAGGGCTACGAGCAGTACTTC
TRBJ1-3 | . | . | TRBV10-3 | CAISDSVGNTIYF | TGTGCCATCAGTGACTCAGTTGGAAACACCATATATTTT
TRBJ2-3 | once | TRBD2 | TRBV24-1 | CATSDPRELAGVGADTQYF | TGTGCCACCAGTGATCCGAGGGAGCTAGCGGGGGTTGGCGCAGATACGCAGTATTTT
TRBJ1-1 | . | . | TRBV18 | CASSNQAGMNTEAFF | TGTGCCAGCTCAAACCAGGCGGGGATGAACACTGAAGCTTTCTTT
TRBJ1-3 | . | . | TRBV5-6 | CASSPTFGNSGNTIYF | TGTGCCAGCAGCCCGACTTTTGGCAACTCTGGAAACACCATATATTTT
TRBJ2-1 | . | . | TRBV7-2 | CASSPRGYNNEQFF | TGTGCCAGCAGCCCCCGCGGGTATAACAATGAGCAGTTCTTC
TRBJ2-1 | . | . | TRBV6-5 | CASRTTASSYNEQFF | TGTGCCAGCAGGACGACAGCGAGCTCCTACAATGAGCAGTTCTTC
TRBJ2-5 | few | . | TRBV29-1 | CSAQARAGETQYF | TGCAGCGCACAGGCGAGGGCGGGGGAGACCCAGTACTTC
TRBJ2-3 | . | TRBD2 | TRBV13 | CASSFLSGGAPDTQYF | TGTGCCAGCAGCTTCCTGAGCGGGGGGGCCCCAGATACGCAGTATTTT
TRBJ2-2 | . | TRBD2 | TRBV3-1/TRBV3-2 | CASSLGTSGGIGELFF | TGTGCCAGCAGCCTCGGGACTAGCGGGGGGATCGGGGAGCTGTTTTTT
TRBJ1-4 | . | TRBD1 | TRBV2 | CASRRDRGNEKLFF | TGTGCCAGCAGGAGGGACAGAGGGAATGAAAAACTGTTTTTT
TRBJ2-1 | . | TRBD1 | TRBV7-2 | CASSGQGFGEQFF | TGTGCCAGCAGCGGACAGGGATTTGGTGAGCAGTTCTTC
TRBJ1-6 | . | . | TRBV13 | CASSLTVGGNSPLHF | TGTGCCAGCAGCTTAACGGTCGGGGGTAATTCACCCCTCCACTTT
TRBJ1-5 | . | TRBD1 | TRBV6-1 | CASSEAAGTVSNQPQHF | TGTGCCAGCAGTGAAGCGGCAGGGACAGTCAGCAATCAGCCCCAGCATTTT
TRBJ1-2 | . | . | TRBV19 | CASSIAGGLIGYTF | TGTGCCAGTAGTATAGCGGGGGGTCTTATCGGCTACACCTTC
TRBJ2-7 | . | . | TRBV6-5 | CASSFVIGGQQYF | TGTGCCAGCAGTTTCGTTATAGGAGGGCAGCAGTACTTC
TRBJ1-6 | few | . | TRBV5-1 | CASSWGPASRGSPLHF | TGCGCCAGCAGCTGGGGGCCCGCGAGTCGGGGCTCACCCCTCCACTTT
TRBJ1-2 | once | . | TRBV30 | CAWSGGQHGYTF | TGTGCCTGGTCCGGAGGTCAGCATGGCTACACCTTC
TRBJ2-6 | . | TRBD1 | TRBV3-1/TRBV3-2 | CASSGQGAGANVLTF | TGTGCCAGCAGCGGACAGGGGGCTGGGGCCAACGTCCTGACTTTC
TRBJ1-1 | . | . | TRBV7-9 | CASSSWGVSF | TGTGCCAGCAGCTCGTGGGGGGTTTCCTTT
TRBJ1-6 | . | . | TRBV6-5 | CASRRDGDSPLHF | TGTGCCAGCAGGCGGGACGGGGATTCACCCCTCCACTTT
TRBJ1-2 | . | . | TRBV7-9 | CASSLRQENYGYTF | TGTGCCAGCAGCCTCCGACAGGAGAACTATGGCTACACCTTC
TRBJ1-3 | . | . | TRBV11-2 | CASSPGASSGNTIYF | TGTGCCAGCAGTCCAGGGGCGAGCTCTGGAAACACCATATATTTT
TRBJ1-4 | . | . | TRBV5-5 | CASSLRADRTVGEKLFF | TGTGCCAGCAGCTTGCGCGCCGACAGGACGGTTGGGGAAAAACTGTTTTTT
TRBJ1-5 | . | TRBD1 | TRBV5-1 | CASSKTGQSNQPQHF | TGCGCCAGCAGTAAAACGGGACAGAGTAATCAGCCCCAGCATTTT
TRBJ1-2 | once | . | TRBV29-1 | CSVTREDYGYTF | TGCAGCGTGACGAGAGAGGACTATGGCTACACCTTC
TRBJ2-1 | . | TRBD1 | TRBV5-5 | CASSISGQRNNEQFF | TGTGCCAGCAGCATATCGGGACAGAGGAACAATGAGCAGTTCTTC